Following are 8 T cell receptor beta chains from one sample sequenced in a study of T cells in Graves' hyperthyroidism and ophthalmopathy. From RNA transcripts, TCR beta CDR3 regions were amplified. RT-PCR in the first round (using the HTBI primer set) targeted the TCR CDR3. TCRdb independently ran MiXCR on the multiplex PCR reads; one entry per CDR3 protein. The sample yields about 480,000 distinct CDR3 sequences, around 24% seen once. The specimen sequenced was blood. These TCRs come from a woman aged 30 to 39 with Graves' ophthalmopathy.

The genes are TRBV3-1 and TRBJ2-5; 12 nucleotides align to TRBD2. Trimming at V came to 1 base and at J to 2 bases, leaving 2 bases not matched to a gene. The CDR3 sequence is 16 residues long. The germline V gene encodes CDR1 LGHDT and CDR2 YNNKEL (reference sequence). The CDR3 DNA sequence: TGTGCCAGCAGCCAAGGACTAGCGGGGGAACAAGAGACCCAGTACTTC. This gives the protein CASSQGLAGEQETQYF.

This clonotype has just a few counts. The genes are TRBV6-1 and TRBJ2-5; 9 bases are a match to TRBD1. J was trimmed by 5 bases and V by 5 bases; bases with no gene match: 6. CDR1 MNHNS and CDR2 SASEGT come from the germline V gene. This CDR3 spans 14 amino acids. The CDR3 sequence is CASSMTGGRETQYF. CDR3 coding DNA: TGTGCCAGCAGTATGACAGGGGGTCGGGAGACCCAGTACTTC.

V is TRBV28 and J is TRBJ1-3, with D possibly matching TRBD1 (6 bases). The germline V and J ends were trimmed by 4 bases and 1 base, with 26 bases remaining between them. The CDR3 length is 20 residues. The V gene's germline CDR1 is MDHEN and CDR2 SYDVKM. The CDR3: CASSSPPGHGLPTSGNTIYF. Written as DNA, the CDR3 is TGTGCCAGCAGTTCCCCCCCGGGACACGGGCTACCCACTTCTGGAAACACCATATATTTT.

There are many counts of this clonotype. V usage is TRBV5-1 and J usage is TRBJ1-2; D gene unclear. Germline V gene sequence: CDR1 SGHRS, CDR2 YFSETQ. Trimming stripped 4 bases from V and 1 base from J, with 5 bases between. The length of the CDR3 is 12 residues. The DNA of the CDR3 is TGCGCCAGCAGCCCCCTTAACTATGGCTACACCTTC. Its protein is CASSPLNYGYTF.

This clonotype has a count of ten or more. The CDR3 reads CASSPGWDRVRAGELFF. In nucleotides, the CDR3 is TGTGCCAGCAGCCCCGGTTGGGACAGGGTCCGGGCCGGGGAGCTGTTTTTT. The chain uses TRBV6-2 or TRBV6-3 and TRBJ2-2, with 9 bases matching TRBD1. The length of the CDR3 is 17 residues. Germline lookup yields CDR1 MNHEY and CDR2 SVGEGT. With 6 bases clipped from V and 6 bases from J, the junction kept 14 bases outside the gene matches.

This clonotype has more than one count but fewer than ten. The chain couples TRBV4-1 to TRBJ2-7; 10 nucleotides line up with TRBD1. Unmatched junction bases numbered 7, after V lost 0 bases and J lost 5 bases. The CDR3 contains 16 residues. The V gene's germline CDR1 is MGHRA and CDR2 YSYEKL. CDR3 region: CASSQEPGQGSHEQYF. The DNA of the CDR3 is TGCGCCAGCAGCCAAGAGCCGGGACAGGGGTCCCACGAGCAGTACTTC.

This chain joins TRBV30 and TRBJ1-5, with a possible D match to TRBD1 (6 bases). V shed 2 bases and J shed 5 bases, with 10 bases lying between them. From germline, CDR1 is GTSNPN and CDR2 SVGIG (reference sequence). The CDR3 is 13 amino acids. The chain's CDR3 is CAWSTNRDQPQHF. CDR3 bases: TGTGCCTGGAGTACCAACAGGGATCAGCCCCAGCATTTT.

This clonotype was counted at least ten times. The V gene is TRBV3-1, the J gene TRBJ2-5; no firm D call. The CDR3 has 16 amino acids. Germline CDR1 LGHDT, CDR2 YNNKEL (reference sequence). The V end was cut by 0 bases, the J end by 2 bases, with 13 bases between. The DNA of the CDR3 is TGTGCCAGCAGCCAAGATCACAGATCTAATCAAGAGACCCAGTACTTC. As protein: CASSQDHRSNQETQYF.